This passage covers 14 T cell receptor beta chains from one sample sequenced in a study of blood T cell repertoires in COVID-19. TCRdb's copy holds only in-frame clones and misses some; the assay was immunoSEQ multiplex PCR. Found here are 150,000 to 200,000 clones, 80% to 90% of them singletons; the top ten hold around 2.3%. Source material: peripheral blood. Receptors originate from a man aged 65-85 years with active or convalescent COVID-19.

This clone was seen only once. V and J are TRBV29-1 and TRBJ1-2; D is ambiguous. CDR1 is SQVTM, CDR2 ANQGSEA, per germline. Trimming removed 2 bases from V and 2 bases from J, with 6 bases in between. This CDR3 contains 12 residues. CDR3 sequence: CSVERGNYGYTF. The CDR3 DNA reads as TGCAGCGTTGAACGGGGAAACTATGGCTACACCTTC.

The CDR3 here is CASSVVAGFADTQYF. The CDR3 DNA sequence: TGTGCCAGCAGCGTAGTAGCGGGGTTCGCAGATACGCAGTATTTT. V is TRBV9 and J is TRBJ2-3; 8 bases line up with TRBD2. The CDR3 consists of 15 residues. Germline V gene lookup returns CDR1 SGDLS and CDR2 YYNGEE. V gave up 0 bases and J gave up 4 bases; unmatched junction bases: 4. The full variable domain, rest sourced from reference TRBV9 and TRBJ2-3, is DSGVTQTPKHLITATGQRVTLRCSPRSGDLSVYWYQQSLDQGLQFLIQYYNGEERAKGNILERFSAQQFPDLHSELNLSSLELGDSALYFCASSVVAGFADTQYFGPGTRLTVL.

V is TRBV3-1 (or the pseudogene TRBV3-2) and J is TRBJ1-1; D unresolved. V was pared by 1 base and J by 3 bases, with 15 bases between. The germline V gene encodes CDR1 LGHDT and CDR2 YNNKEL (reference sequence). This CDR3 is 16 amino acids long. CDR3 bases: TGTGCCAGCAGCCAAGCCTCGCGCGGGGAAGACACTGAAGCTTTCTTT. It encodes CASSQASRGEDTEAFF.

The gene calls are TRBV5-4 and TRBJ2-3; 7 nucleotides agree with TRBD1. Germline CDR1 SGHNT, CDR2 YYREEE (reference sequence). The CDR3 runs 15 residues. Germline trimming cut 7 bases from V and 0 bases from J; bases unmatched to any gene: 8. The CDR3 coding sequence is TGTGCCAGCCAGCGGACAGGATCTAGCACAGATACGCAGTATTTT. Encoded protein: CASQRTGSSTDTQYF.

This clone was observed once. J is TRBJ2-7 and V is TRBV11-2; D is possibly TRBD2 (6 bases). Deletions cut 5 bases from V and 4 bases from J, with 12 bases between. The germline CDR1 and CDR2 sequences are SGHAT and FQNNGV. The CDR3 spans 13 residues. The chain's CDR3 is CASSPGSLYEQYF. CDR3 bases: TGTGCCAGCAGCCCCGGGAGCCTTTACGAGCAGTACTTC.

The genes are TRBV19 and TRBJ2-4; TRBD1 agrees at 11 bases. The CDR3 is made up of 14 amino acids. The germline CDR1 and CDR2 sequences are LNHDA and SQIVND (reference sequence). With V trimmed by 6 bases and J by 6 bases, 4 bases remained unmatched. CDR3 amino acids: CASSRTGGRNIQYF. DNA of the CDR3: TGTGCCAGTAGCCGGACAGGGGGCAGAAACATTCAGTACTTC.

This sequence joins TRBV12-3 or TRBV12-4 and TRBJ2-1; tentative D call: TRBD1 (5 bases). The CDR3 has 13 residues. V was cut by 5 bases and J by 3 bases, with 8 bases left in between. CDR3 nucleotides: TGTGCCAGCAGTCCAGGGCTCTACAATGAGCAGTTCTTC. It is translated as CASSPGLYNEQFF.

This rearrangement joins TRBV6-5 to TRBJ1-3, with 7 nucleotides matching TRBD1. Losses at the gene ends were 1 base for V and 4 bases for J; bases not matched to a gene: 4. The germline V gene encodes CDR1 MNHEY and CDR2 SVGAGI. The CDR3 is 15 residues long. The CDR3 region has the DNA TGTGCCAGCAGTTACTGGCCCAGGGGGGGAAACACCATATATTTT. Residues: CASSYWPRGGNTIYF.

The rearrangement uses TRBV5-6 and TRBJ2-5, with 11 bases identical to TRBD2. Germline assignment: CDR1 SGHDT and CDR2 YYEEEE. Trimming at V came to 2 bases and at J to 1 base, leaving 1 base not matched to a gene. The CDR3 consists of 15 residues. As DNA, the CDR3 is TGTGCCAGCAGCTTTCTAGCGGGGGGCCAAGAGACCCAGTACTTC. Amino acids: CASSFLAGGQETQYF.

This clone was counted once. The chain links TRBV5-4 to TRBJ2-3; TRBD1 matches at 8 bases. Germline CDR1 is SGHNT and CDR2 is YYREEE (reference sequence). The CDR3 totals 15 residues. Trimming cost V 5 bases and J 3 bases; bases outside gene matches: 8. The CDR3, as DNA: TGTGCCAGCAGATCTGCAGGGGGCCGGACAGATACGCAGTATTTT. Amino acids: CASRSAGGRTDTQYF.

This chain uses TRBV28 with TRBJ1-5, with TRBD1 matching 8 bases. The V gene end was trimmed by 7 bases and the J gene end by 5 bases; junction bases not matched to a gene: 7. The CDR3 is 14 residues long. The germline V gene encodes CDR1 MDHEN and CDR2 SYDVKM. The DNA of the CDR3 is TGTGCCAGCACCCGGACAGGGTGGGATCAGCCCCAGCATTTT. As protein: CASTRTGWDQPQHF.

The chain combines TRBV12-3 or TRBV12-4 with TRBJ2-7, with 7 bases matching TRBD1. Losses at the gene ends were 6 bases for V and 3 bases for J; bases not matched to a gene: 5. The CDR3 consists of 13 residues. CDR3 sequence (DNA): TGTGCCAGCAGCCCGACAGGGTTCTACGAGCAGTACTTC. This translates into CASSPTGFYEQYF.

This clone was recorded once. The chain recombines TRBV6-2 or TRBV6-3 with TRBJ2-5, with 11 nucleotides matching TRBD2. There are 16 residues in the CDR3. Germline values: CDR1 MNHEY, CDR2 SVGEGT. V was clipped by 6 bases and J by 0 bases; unmatched bases: 6. The chain's CDR3 is CASSKRLAGNQETQYF. CDR3 coding DNA: TGTGCCAGCAGCAAACGACTAGCGGGGAACCAAGAGACCCAGTACTTC.

The chain recombines TRBV28 with TRBJ1-3, with D possibly TRBD1 on 6 matching bases. CDR3 size: 16 residues. Trimming removed 6 bases at V and 3 bases at J, with 18 bases between. Per the germline V gene, CDR1 is MDHEN and CDR2 is SYDVKM. DNA for the CDR3: TGTGCCAGCAGACCTCCCGGGACACTGAATGGAAACACCATATATTTT. It specifies CASRPPGTLNGNTIYF.